These 22 T cell receptor beta chains were sequenced from one sample in a study of blood T cell repertoires in COVID-19. Clones were sequenced by immunoSEQ multiplex PCR, and TCRdb holds only the in-frame ones, with some missing. The sample has some 200,000 clones, about 88% seen once. The sample was peripheral blood. Receptor source: a man between 25 and 39 years old with active or convalescent COVID-19.

V is TRBV11-3 and J is TRBJ1-1; a possible D gene is TRBD1 (6 bases). V shed 7 bases and J shed 0 bases, with 12 bases lying between them. This CDR3 region has 14 residues. Germline loops: CDR1 SGHNT, CDR2 YENEEA. This chain's CDR3 is CASTRGFMNTEAFF. The CDR3 DNA reads as TGTGCCAGCACAAGGGGGTTCATGAACACTGAAGCTTTCTTT.

The genes are TRBV9 and TRBJ2-1, with 7 bases identical to TRBD1. The CDR3 has 15 residues. Trimming removed 4 bases from V and 9 bases from J; junction bases left unmatched: 13. CDR1 and CDR2 (germline): SGDLS, YYNGEE. The CDR3 DNA reads TGTGCCAGCAGCCCGGCCGGGACAGTCGAAGTTGAGCAGTTCTTC. Amino acid sequence: CASSPAGTVEVEQFF.

The chain couples TRBV2 to TRBJ2-5; no clear D. The length of the CDR3 is 11 residues. Trimming took 8 bases from V and 9 from J, leaving 13 bases between them. CDR1 and CDR2 from the germline V gene are SNHLY and FYNNEI. CDR3 bases: TGTGCCAGCGTCTTGGGTGGAGCCCAGTACTTC. This gives the protein CASVLGGAQYF.

This rearrangement joins TRBV2 to TRBJ2-1, with a possible D match to TRBD2 (6 bases). CDR1 is SNHLY, CDR2 FYNNEI, per germline. Between the trimmed V and J ends, which lost 7 bases and 7 bases, there was a span of 14 bases. CDR3 size: 13 residues. This CDR3 reads CASKILAGNEQFF. CDR3 DNA: TGTGCCAGCAAGATACTAGCAGGTAATGAGCAGTTCTTC.

The rearrangement links TRBV6-4 to TRBJ1-4, with unresolved D. The CDR3 sequence is 15 residues long. V dropped 2 bases and J dropped 4 bases, with 11 bases sitting between them. Germline CDR1 is MRHNA and CDR2 is SNTAGT. CDR3 sequence reads: CASSDEGAINEKLFF. Written as DNA, the CDR3 is TGTGCCAGCAGTGACGAGGGAGCGATTAATGAAAAACTGTTTTTT.

This clone was picked up a small number of times. The chain combines TRBV5-1 with TRBJ1-1, with D perhaps matching TRBD1 (6 bases). Germline values: CDR1 SGHRS, CDR2 YFSETQ. V was trimmed by 4 bases and J by 3 bases, leaving 16 bases between them. The CDR3 extends over 15 amino acids. In nucleotides, the CDR3 is TGCGCCAGCAGCCCTAACGCGGGGGCCCACACTGAAGCTTTCTTT. Amino acids: CASSPNAGAHTEAFF.

This clone has more than one count but fewer than ten. The chain employs TRBV27 and TRBJ1-6, with 11 bases identical to TRBD1. Trimming at V came to 7 bases and at J to 10 bases, leaving 9 bases not matched to a gene. CDR1 and CDR2 (germline): MNHEY, SMNVEV (reference sequence). This CDR3 region has 15 residues. The CDR3 loop reads CASTVGDRGNSPLHF. The CDR3 DNA is TGTGCCAGCACAGTGGGGGACAGGGGGAACTCACCCCTCCACTTT.

CDR3 loop: CASGLDRVNEQYF. The CDR3 bases are TGTGCTAGTGGTTTGGACAGGGTGAACGAGCAGTACTTC. V gene TRBV12-5 combines with J gene TRBJ2-7; weak D call: TRBD1 (6 bases). CDR3 length equals 13 residues. Germline V gives CDR1 LGHNT, CDR2 FRNRAP. The V and J ends lost 1 base and 5 bases respectively, with 9 bases between them.

The CDR3 nucleotides are TGCGCCAGTCGACAGGGACTAGCGGGGGGGGATGAGCAGTTCTTC. This translates into CASRQGLAGGDEQFF. This chain uses TRBV4-1 with TRBJ2-1, with 16 positions matching TRBD2. With 9 bases clipped from V and 8 bases from J, the junction kept 7 bases outside the gene matches. This CDR3 has 15 amino acids. Germline loops: CDR1 MGHRA, CDR2 YSYEKL.

Only one count was recorded for this clone. V usage is TRBV9 and J usage is TRBJ2-6; D is possibly TRBD2 (5 bases). Between the trimmed V and J ends, which lost 3 bases and 3 bases, there was a span of 10 bases. The CDR3 has 15 amino acids. Germline assignment: CDR1 SGDLS and CDR2 YYNGEE. The CDR3 sequence: CASSAEDYGANVLTF. Here the CDR3 DNA reads TGTGCCAGCAGCGCGGAGGATTATGGGGCCAACGTCCTGACTTTC.

J is TRBJ1-2 and V is TRBV6-2 or TRBV6-3; a weak D match, TRBD1 (6 bases). V dropped 6 bases and J dropped 8 bases, with 19 bases sitting between them. The V gene's germline CDR1 is MNHEY and CDR2 SVGEGT. The CDR3 spans 14 residues. The DNA of the CDR3 is TGTGCCAGCAGCCTACAGGGACCCCTGGGAGGCTACACCTTC. It is translated as CASSLQGPLGGYTF.

This clone was seen once. The V call is TRBV21-1, the J call TRBJ1-4. TRBV21-1 is a recognized pseudogene. The CDR3 covers 14 residues. The CDR3 loop reads CASSKGLSSEKLFF. The CDR3 coding sequence is TGTGCCAGCAGCAAGGGTCTCTCTAGTGAAAAACTGTTTTTT.

The chain joins TRBV4-1 to TRBJ2-7; D remains unclear. The CDR3 totals 15 residues. Trimming cost V 2 bases and J 6 bases, with 17 bases left between them. From germline, CDR1 is MGHRA and CDR2 YSYEKL. CDR3 protein: CASSQMSTLAGEQYF. CDR3 in DNA: TGCGCCAGCAGCCAAATGAGTACCCTCGCCGGCGAGCAGTACTTC.

The chain combines TRBV6-1 with TRBJ1-4, with TRBD1 matching 10 bases. The germline V gene encodes CDR1 MNHNS and CDR2 SASEGT. V lost 2 bases, J lost 8 bases, and 11 bases stayed unmatched. The CDR3 runs 17 residues. This chain's CDR3 is CASSESPAQGQGEKLFF. Written as DNA, the CDR3 is TGTGCCAGCAGTGAATCGCCTGCACAGGGACAGGGGGAAAAACTGTTTTTT.

This chain connects TRBV24-1 to TRBJ2-7; D is possibly TRBD1 (5 bases). This CDR3 comprises 15 residues. The germline V and J ends were trimmed by 2 bases and 3 bases, with 13 bases remaining between them. The germline CDR1 and CDR2 sequences are KGHDR and SFDVKD. CDR3 in amino acids: CATSDSGPYNYEQYF. The CDR3 region has the DNA TGTGCCACCAGTGATTCAGGGCCATATAACTACGAGCAGTACTTC.

The V call is TRBV6-6, the J call TRBJ1-3; D may be TRBD1 (6 bases). Germline V CDR1 and CDR2: MNHNY, SVGAGI (reference sequence). CDR3 size: 14 residues. Trimming pared 6 bases from V and 11 bases from J, leaving 20 bases between. The CDR3 DNA reads as TGTGCCAGCAGAAACCCGGGACATGAGGGCTCCATATATTTT. This codes for CASRNPGHEGSIYF.

The chain recombines TRBV10-3 with TRBJ1-2, with D possibly matching TRBD1 (6 bases). CDR3 length: 15 residues. From germline, CDR1 is ENHRY and CDR2 SYGVKD. V lost 6 bases and J 0 bases, leaving 14 bases between the germline ends. This CDR3 reads CAISEQGFTNYGYTF. CDR3 DNA: TGTGCCATCAGCGAACAGGGTTTCACTAACTATGGCTACACCTTC.

V is TRBV3-1 (or the pseudogene TRBV3-2) and J is TRBJ2-3; 8 bases map to TRBD2. In germline, CDR1 is LGHDT, CDR2 YNNKEL (reference sequence). The CDR3 totals 16 residues. With 4 bases clipped from V and 4 bases from J, the junction kept 10 bases outside the gene matches. This CDR3 reads CASSPASGLGADTQYF. CDR3 DNA sequence: TGTGCCAGCAGCCCAGCTAGCGGGTTGGGGGCAGATACGCAGTATTTT.

The V gene is TRBV29-1, the J gene TRBJ2-2; maybe TRBD2 (6 bases). The CDR3 is 14 amino acids. CDR1 and CDR2 from the germline V gene are SQVTM and ANQGSEA. The CDR3 coding sequence is TGCGCCACCGGGGGTGTTGGATTAGGCGGGGAGCTGTTTTTT. Its translation is CATGGVGLGGELFF.

This clone came up a few times. The V call is TRBV28, the J call TRBJ1-1, with a weak D call TRBD1 (6 bases). Germline V gene data show CDR1 as MDHEN and CDR2 as SYDVKM. The V end was cut by 1 base, the J end by 0 bases, with 6 bases between. This CDR3 region has 14 residues. The CDR3 here is CASSLSGVNTEAFF. CDR3 coding DNA: TGTGCCAGCAGTTTATCAGGGGTGAACACTGAAGCTTTCTTT. The full variable domain, with the rest looked up from reference TRBV28 and TRBJ1-1, is DVKVTQSSRYLVKRTGEKVFLECVQDMDHENMFWYRQDPGLGLRLIYFSYDVKMKEKGDIPEGYSVSREKKERFSLILESASTNQTSMYLCASSLSGVNTEAFFGQGTRLTVV.

This clone was found a few times. The chain combines TRBV7-9 with TRBJ2-3; TRBD2 aligns across 10 bases. The CDR3 contains 15 residues. Germline trimming cut 7 bases from V and 1 base from J; bases unmatched to any gene: 5. Germline CDR1 reads SEHNR; CDR2 reads FQNEAQ (reference sequence). CDR3 DNA: TGTGCCAGCACCCCGCTAGCGGGAGGCACAGATACGCAGTATTTT. Residues: CASTPLAGGTDTQYF.

The chain combines TRBV6-6 with TRBJ1-3, with D perhaps TRBD1 (5 bases). The germline CDR1 and CDR2 sequences are MNHNY and SVGAGI (reference sequence). The CDR3 is 17 residues long. V was cut by 5 bases and J by 0 bases, with 17 bases left in between. CDR3 sequence: CASSRPAQVFSGNTIYF. CDR3 nucleotides: TGTGCCAGCAGTCGACCGGCACAGGTCTTCTCTGGAAACACCATATATTTT.